The TCR beta chain under discussion was sequenced for a study of T cells after yellow fever vaccination. Germline V CDR1 and CDR2: MNHEY, SMNVEV (reference sequence). The CDR3 loop spans 14 amino acids. Between the trimmed V and J ends, which lost 5 bases and 3 bases, there was a span of 11 bases. This clonotype was observed a handful of times. Its matching antigen is unknown. Synthesis of TCR cDNA relied on 5'RACE template switching, which attached a universal primer site and UMIs. TCRdb analysed the 5' RACE reads with MiXCR anew, one entry per CDR3 protein. The table has more than 350,000 distinct CDR3 sequences, roughly 10% seen once. Study-wide points: It was the secondary response that reached its peak faster, day 5 versus 15, but it was weaker. Post-booster repertoires contained most primary-vaccination clones again (about 95% CD4, less than 90% CD8).

This clonotype originated in a man between 18 and 35 years old who received the YFV17D yellow fever vaccine. J is TRBJ1-5 and V is TRBV27; D gene ambiguous. Specimen: PBMCs, collected on the day of the first yellow fever vaccination. For the CDR3, the DNA is TGTGCCAGCAGTCTCGAACGGTTCAATCAGCCCCAGCATTTT. This codes for CASSLERFNQPQHF.